These T cell receptor beta chains were read from a single sample in a study of T cell repertoires in MIS-A myocarditis. Only in-frame clones appear in the TCRdb table, and some are missing; sequencing was by immunoSEQ multiplex PCR. The sample lists more than 9,000 clones; approximately 90% were seen once. Sequenced: thoracic lymph node tissue obtained at autopsy. The receptors shown here come from a man aged 18-30 years with fulminant myocarditis from multisystem inflammatory syndrome in adults (MIS-A) after COVID-19. CDR3s leave out the opening cysteine and the closing phenylalanine or tryptophan. Part of the rows lack a size; the others show once, few, many or a class for expanded clones.

once | TRBV3-1/TRBV3-2 | ASSQEVTEKNSPLH
- | TRBV6-5 | ASSLGRPYGYT
- | TRBV11-2 | ASSTGEDEQY
- | TRBV30 | ACPPQGIGDGYT
- | TRBV9 | ASSVGGGPQETQY
- | TRBV4-1 | ASSPTSGAGTGNTIY
- | TRBV4-1 | ASSQETGETEAF
few | TRBV7-9 | ASSRQEISGNTIY
few | TRBV25-1 | ASSDRDRGSDQPQH
- | TRBV6-5 | ASGALYNSPLH
once | TRBV7-9 | ASSLGGLEAF
once | TRBV30 | AWSQIAGGYSYGYT
- | TRBV28 | ASSKAFGKRTGGSYNEQF
- | TRBV30 | AWRPDRAYGYT
- | TRBV10-3 | AISGATGEKLF
- | TRBV25-1 | ASKGTGDKGYGYT
- | TRBV4-1 | ASSQVGTPNQPQH
- | TRBV27 | ASSFKTGGDEQY
- | TRBV18 | ASSPTGTAGEAF
- | TRBV30 | AWRVQGSGYGYT
- | TRBV28 | ASSGGVRETQY
- | TRBV11-2 | ASSRDRLDYEQY
- | TRBV4-3 | ASSQREDINTGELF
- | TRBV5-4 | ASSKGLAGGNEQF
- | TRBV6-2/TRBV6-3 | ASSYSRVRGGAYEQY
- | TRBV9 | ASSVVGRGALFSEQF
- | TRBV10-2 | ASSESFRDRLEKLF
once | TRBV14 | ASSQDGRTGYGVVETQY
once | TRBV19 | ASEEDATWNTIY
few | TRBV6-6 | ASTPGWLEAF
- | TRBV28 | ATSTGNYGYT
few | TRBV7-9 | ASSSTRAEAF
- | TRBV10-2 | ASSEWVYEQY
once | TRBV11-3 | ARTGGADTQY
- | TRBV4-3 | ASSQEGVDSTGELF
- | TRBV11-2 | ASSLGTGGQGSYEQY
- | TRBV6-6 | ASSYVGEKLF
few | TRBV15 | AIRGHMNTEAF
- | TRBV18 | ASSPRVADSYNEQF
- | TRBV7-9 | ATVGGDSNTGELF
- | TRBV29-1 | SVAPMNTEAF
- | TRBV18 | ASSPAPAGPYEQY
few | TRBV7-9 | ASSPSRLGEKLF
- | TRBV28 | ASSLQVNQPQH
- | TRBV3-1/TRBV3-2 | ASSQGRVDAF
once | TRBV5-6 | ASSLLAVAGTGFRGYT
once | TRBV9 | ASSLPGNEQF
- | TRBV5-6 | ASSLEGGNYGYT